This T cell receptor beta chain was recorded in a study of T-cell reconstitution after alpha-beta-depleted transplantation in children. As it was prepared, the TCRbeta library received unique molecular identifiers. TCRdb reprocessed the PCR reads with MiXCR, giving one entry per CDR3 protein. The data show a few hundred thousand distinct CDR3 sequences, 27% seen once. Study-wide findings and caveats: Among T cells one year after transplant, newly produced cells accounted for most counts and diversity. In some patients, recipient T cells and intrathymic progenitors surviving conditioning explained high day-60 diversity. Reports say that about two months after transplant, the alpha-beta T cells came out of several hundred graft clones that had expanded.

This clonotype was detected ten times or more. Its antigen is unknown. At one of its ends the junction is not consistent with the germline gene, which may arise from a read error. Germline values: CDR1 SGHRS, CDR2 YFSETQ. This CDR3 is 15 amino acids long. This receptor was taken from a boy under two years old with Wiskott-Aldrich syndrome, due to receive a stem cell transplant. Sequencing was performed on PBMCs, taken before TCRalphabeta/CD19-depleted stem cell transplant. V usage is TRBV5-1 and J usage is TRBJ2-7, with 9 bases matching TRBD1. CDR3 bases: TGTGCCAGCAGTTTAGGCGGGACAGGGTCCTACGAGCAGTACTTC. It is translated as CASSLGGTGSYEQYF.